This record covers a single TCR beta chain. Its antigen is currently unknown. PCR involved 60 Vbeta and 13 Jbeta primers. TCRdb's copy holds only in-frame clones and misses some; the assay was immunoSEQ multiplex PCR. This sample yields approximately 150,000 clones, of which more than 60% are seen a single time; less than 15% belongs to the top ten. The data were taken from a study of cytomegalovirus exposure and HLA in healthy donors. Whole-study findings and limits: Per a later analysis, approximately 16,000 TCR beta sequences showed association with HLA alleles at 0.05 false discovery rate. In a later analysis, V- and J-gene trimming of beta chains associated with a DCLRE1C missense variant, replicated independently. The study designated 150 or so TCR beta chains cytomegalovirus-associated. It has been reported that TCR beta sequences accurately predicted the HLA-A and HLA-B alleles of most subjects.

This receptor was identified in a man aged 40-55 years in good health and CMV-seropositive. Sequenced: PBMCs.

CDR3 in DNA: TGTGCCAGTGGGGGGGGCGGGAGGCTCTACGAGCAGTACTTC. Amino acid sequence: CASGGGGRLYEQYF. J is TRBJ2-7 and V is TRBV27; 8 nucleotides match TRBD2. This CDR3 region has 14 residues. After removal of 9 bases from V and 3 bases from J, the junction contained 10 bases not matched to a gene. Germline V gene lookup returns CDR1 MNHEY and CDR2 SMNVEV (reference sequence).